The 4 T cell receptor beta chains reported below all come from one sample, sequenced in a study of control samples from healthy donors and cancer patients. Measured with immunoSEQ multiplex PCR; TCRdb has only the in-frame clones, and not every one. The sample has roughly 59,000 clones, roughly 90% seen once. The material sequenced was PBMCs. These receptors were obtained from a man aged 35 to 55 with colorectal cancer.

The chain has TRBV13 and TRBJ2-7; D is perhaps TRBD1 (5 bases). Germline V lookup: CDR1 PRHDT, CDR2 FYEKMQ (reference sequence). CDR3 length: 16 residues. V lost 4 bases, J lost 5 bases, and 21 bases lay in between. CDR3 sequence (DNA): TGTGCCAGCAGCTCCCCTCAAAGGGGCAGGGCCAACGAGCAGTACTTC. Its protein is CASSSPQRGRANEQYF.

The rearrangement uses TRBV9 and TRBJ2-1; 13 positions match TRBD2. Germline CDR1 reads SGDLS; CDR2 reads YYNGEE. There are 17 residues in the CDR3. V was pared by 4 bases and J by 2 bases, with 6 bases of the junction left unmatched. The CDR3 loop reads CASSSRLAGGPYNEQFF. In nucleotides, the CDR3 is TGTGCCAGCAGCTCCAGACTAGCGGGGGGCCCCTACAATGAGCAGTTCTTC.

This clone was seen a single time. V usage is TRBV6-2 or TRBV6-3 and J usage is TRBJ1-3, with a possible D match to TRBD1 (6 bases). Germline CDR1 MNHEY, CDR2 SVGEGT. The CDR3 is 15 residues long. The germline V and J ends were trimmed by 7 bases and 0 bases, with 13 bases remaining between them. In nucleotides, the CDR3 is TGTGCCAGCAACCCCGGGGACACCTCTGGAAACACCATATATTTT. Translating gives CASNPGDTSGNTIYF.

V is TRBV11-1 and J is TRBJ2-3; 8 bases agree with TRBD1. The germline V gene has CDR1 SGHAT and CDR2 FQDESV (reference sequence). This CDR3 contains 14 residues. With V trimmed by 3 bases and J by 3 bases, 2 bases remained unmatched. In nucleotides, the CDR3 is TGTGCCAGCAGCTTCGACAGGGGTACAGATACGCAGTATTTT. Translation: CASSFDRGTDTQYF.